The next 25 T cell receptor beta chains were all read from a single sample in a study of technical replicates of blood from several donors. Measured with immunoSEQ multiplex PCR; TCRdb has only the in-frame clones, and not every one. The sample records approximately 79,000 clones, 85% to 95% being singletons. The sequencing sample was made of T cells isolated from PBMCs. The origin of the receptors is a human donor in good health.

The chain couples TRBV10-3 to TRBJ1-5; D is possibly TRBD1 (6 bases). Germline values: CDR1 ENHRY, CDR2 SYGVKD. This CDR3 contains 13 residues. The V gene lost 8 bases and the J gene lost 0 bases, with 8 bases spanning the gap. Here the CDR3 reads CAIGDISNQPQHF. The CDR3 DNA reads as TGTGCCATCGGGGACATTAGCAATCAGCCCCAGCATTTT.

The genes are TRBV30 and TRBJ1-2; no definite D call. Germline V gene sequence: CDR1 GTSNPN, CDR2 SVGIG (reference sequence). The CDR3 length is 13 residues. The V gene lost 0 bases and the J gene lost 4 bases, with 9 bases spanning the gap. The CDR3 nucleotides are TGTGCCTGGAGTGTCGGGGATTCCTATGGCTACACCTTC. Protein: CAWSVGDSYGYTF. Based on the CDR3 plus reference TRBV30 and TRBJ1-2, the full variable domain is SQTIHQWPATLVQPVGSPLSLECTVEGTSNPNLYWYRQAAGRGLQLLFYSVGIGQISSEVPQNLSASRPQDRQFILSSKKLLLSDSGFYLCAWSVGDSYGYTFGSGTRLTVV.

This clone appeared a single time. The genes are TRBV7-2 and TRBJ2-1, with TRBD2 as a possible D gene (6 bases). Germline assignment: CDR1 SGHTA and CDR2 FQGNSA. The CDR3 consists of 16 residues. V lost 5 bases to trimming and J lost 4 bases, with 18 bases between them. CDR3 sequence reads: CASSAGRSRRYNEQFF. DNA of the CDR3: TGTGCCAGCAGCGCAGGGAGGTCTAGACGATACAATGAGCAGTTCTTC. The full variable domain, rest sourced from reference TRBV7-2 and TRBJ2-1, is GAGVSQSPSNKVTEKGKDVELRCDPISGHTALYWYRQSLGQGLEFLIYFQGNSAPDKSGLPSDRFSAERTGGSVSTLTIQRTQQEDSAVYLCASSAGRSRRYNEQFFGPGTRLTVL.

V and J are TRBV18 and TRBJ2-2, with 9 positions matching TRBD1. Trimming cost V 2 bases and J 6 bases; bases outside gene matches: 7. Germline CDR1 KGHSH, CDR2 LQKENI. There are 16 residues in the CDR3. The CDR3 sequence is CASSPEGQGKPGELFF. CDR3 DNA: TGTGCCAGCTCACCAGAGGGACAGGGCAAGCCCGGGGAGCTGTTTTTT.

The chain combines TRBV9 with TRBJ1-2; TRBD1 matches at 7 bases. The CDR3 has 15 amino acids. After removal of 3 bases from V and 7 bases from J, the junction contained 12 bases not matched to a gene. Germline values: CDR1 SGDLS, CDR2 YYNGEE. The CDR3 DNA follows: TGTGCCAGCAGCGGCCCGATAGAGGGGGCGACTGGCTACACCTTC. Protein: CASSGPIEGATGYTF.

The chain links TRBV6-1 to TRBJ1-2; no definite D call. CDR3 size: 13 residues. Per germline, CDR1 MNHNS and CDR2 SASEGT. Trimming removed 0 bases from V and 13 bases from J, with 15 bases in between. CDR3 nucleotides: TGTGCCAGCAGTGAAGCGGAATGGGTGAGGTCCACCTTC. Translation: CASSEAEWVRSTF.

The chain is built from TRBV19 and TRBJ2-1; possible D gene TRBD2, 5 bases. Germline values: CDR1 LNHDA, CDR2 SQIVND (reference sequence). V was clipped by 1 base and J by 12 bases, with 19 bases between them. The CDR3 spans 15 residues. CDR3 sequence (DNA): TGTGCCAGTAGTATAGCCGGGGAGAGTGGTAAGGTGCAGTTCTTC. This sequence encodes CASSIAGESGKVQFF.

The chain is built from TRBV6-5 and TRBJ2-3; D may be TRBD2 (6 bases). CDR3 length: 14 residues. From germline, CDR1 is MNHEY and CDR2 SVGAGI. Trimming took 5 bases from V and 1 from J, leaving 10 bases between them. The CDR3 loop is CASSEGGGTDTQYF. CDR3 DNA: TGTGCCAGCAGTGAGGGAGGTGGCACAGATACGCAGTATTTT.

This chain uses TRBV4-3 with TRBJ2-3; D is ambiguous. V lost 0 bases and J 0 bases, leaving 10 bases between the germline ends. The CDR3 is 16 amino acids. From germline, CDR1 is LGHNA and CDR2 YSLEER. CDR3 bases: TGCGCCAGCAGCCAAGATTTAGATTCTAGCACAGATACGCAGTATTTT. This codes for CASSQDLDSSTDTQYF.

V usage is TRBV25-1 and J usage is TRBJ2-5, with 9 bases matching TRBD1. The CDR3 spans 16 residues. J lost 1 base, V lost 6 bases, and 9 bases had no gene match. In germline, CDR1 is MGHDK, CDR2 SYGVNS. The CDR3 nucleotides read TGTGCCAGCAGCCCGGGACAGGGTAAAGGCCAAGAGACCCAGTACTTC. It codes for CASSPGQGKGQETQYF.

The chain links TRBV10-3 to TRBJ1-2; D remains ambiguous. The CDR3 has 13 amino acids. Per germline, CDR1 ENHRY and CDR2 SYGVKD. V was clipped by 8 bases and J by 0 bases, with 10 bases between them. CDR3 bases: TGTGCCATCTCTAGAGAAGCTAACTATGGCTACACCTTC. Protein sequence: CAISREANYGYTF.

The J gene is TRBJ1-1, the V gene TRBV9; perhaps TRBD1 as D (5 bases). CDR1 is SGDLS, CDR2 YYNGEE, per germline. Trimming removed 0 bases from V and 3 bases from J, with 6 bases in between. This CDR3 contains 13 residues. CDR3 bases: TGTGCCAGCAGCGTAGAGGGGTACACTGAAGCTTTCTTT. Protein product: CASSVEGYTEAFF.

V is TRBV9 and J is TRBJ2-2; D remains ambiguous. The CDR3 sequence is 14 residues long. Per germline, CDR1 SGDLS and CDR2 YYNGEE. V shed 0 bases and J shed 4 bases, with 7 bases lying between them. CDR3 coding DNA: TGTGCCAGCAGCGTAGCTGGCGGCACCGGGGAGCTGTTTTTT. As protein: CASSVAGGTGELFF.

This clone was seen only once. V is TRBV5-1 and J is TRBJ1-4; 10 nucleotides align to TRBD1. There are 14 residues in the CDR3. The germline V gene has CDR1 SGHRS and CDR2 YFSETQ. The V gene end was trimmed by 7 bases and the J gene end by 8 bases; junction bases not matched to a gene: 8. CDR3 nucleotides: TGCGCCAGCGGGGAGACAGGGGGCCTAGAAAAACTGTTTTTT. Protein product: CASGETGGLEKLFF.

The rearrangement joins TRBV2 to TRBJ1-3, with D possibly TRBD1 on 6 matching bases. Trimming removed 6 bases from V and 0 bases from J, with 12 bases in between. Germline-derived CDR1 and CDR2 are SNHLY and FYNNEI. CDR3 length: 15 amino acids. CDR3 DNA: TGTGCCAGCAGCGGAAACAGGGACTCTGGAAACACCATATATTTT. As protein: CASSGNRDSGNTIYF.

The sample holds one count of this clone. This chain uses TRBV6-5 with TRBJ2-7; D may be TRBD2 (6 bases). CDR1 is MNHEY and CDR2 is SVGAGI in the germline V gene. This CDR3 is 15 amino acids long. V lost 7 bases and J lost 2, with 18 bases in between. The CDR3 DNA reads TGTGCCAGCACCCCCCCGGGACTGACCGCCTACGAGCAGTACTTC. It specifies CASTPPGLTAYEQYF.

This clone was counted a few times. The chain couples TRBV7-2 to TRBJ2-7; 11 nucleotides match TRBD2. Germline V gene sequence: CDR1 SGHTA, CDR2 FQGNSA. The J segment lost 1 base and the V segment lost 6 bases, leaving 5 bases of the junction unmatched. CDR3 size: 15 residues. The CDR3 nucleotides read TGTGCCAGCAGTCCCCTAGCGGGAGGTTCCTACGAGCAGTACTTC. Encoded protein: CASSPLAGGSYEQYF. Using reference TRBV7-2 and TRBJ2-7 for the parts outside the CDR3, the full variable domain is GAGVSQSPSNKVTEKGKDVELRCDPISGHTALYWYRQSLGQGLEFLIYFQGNSAPDKSGLPSDRFSAERTGGSVSTLTIQRTQQEDSAVYLCASSPLAGGSYEQYFGPGTRLTVT.

The rearrangement uses TRBV10-2 and TRBJ2-3; 7 bases map to TRBD2. Per germline, CDR1 WSHSY and CDR2 SAAADI. The CDR3 consists of 13 residues. V trimming: 8 bases; J trimming: 4 bases; junction bases outside the gene matches: 6. CDR3 sequence: CASHPSGSDTQYF. As DNA, the CDR3 is TGCGCCAGCCATCCTAGCGGCTCAGATACGCAGTATTTT.

The chain has TRBV18 and TRBJ1-2, with 7 positions matching TRBD1. Germline-derived CDR1 and CDR2 are KGHSH and LQKENI. The CDR3 totals 13 residues. V lost 4 bases and J lost 8; bases outside the gene matches: 7. The CDR3, as DNA: TGTGCCAGCTCACGAGACAGGGTTGGAGGCTACACCTTC. This gives the protein CASSRDRVGGYTF.

This chain links TRBV5-4 with TRBJ2-5; 10 bases match TRBD2. The V segment lost 6 bases and the J segment 2 bases; nucleotides outside the gene matches: 16. The CDR3 has 18 amino acids. Germline V CDR1 and CDR2: SGHNT, YYREEE (reference sequence). The CDR3 loop reads CASTRGRAGGIIQETQYF. In DNA, the CDR3 is TGTGCCAGCACCCGGGGACGAGCGGGAGGGATCATTCAAGAGACCCAGTACTTC.

The chain employs TRBV6-1 and TRBJ2-2; D not resolved. The germline V gene has CDR1 MNHNS and CDR2 SASEGT. CDR3 length: 15 amino acids. V lost 2 bases to trimming and J lost 1 base, with 8 bases between them. The CDR3 sequence: CASSELAGNTGELFF. CDR3 DNA: TGTGCCAGCAGTGAACTGGCAGGGAACACCGGGGAGCTGTTTTTT.

The rearrangement links TRBV30 to TRBJ1-1, with 7 nucleotides matching TRBD1. With 1 base clipped from V and 3 bases from J, the junction kept 5 bases outside the gene matches. Germline V gene data show CDR1 as GTSNPN and CDR2 as SVGIG (reference sequence). This CDR3 spans 14 amino acids. CDR3 nucleotides: TGTGCCTGGAGTGAGACAGGGCTAGACACTGAAGCTTTCTTT. It is translated as CAWSETGLDTEAFF.

This sequence joins TRBV29-1 and TRBJ2-5; 11 bases align to TRBD2. J lost 4 bases, V lost 5 bases, and 3 bases had no gene match. Germline assignment: CDR1 SQVTM and CDR2 ANQGSEA. This CDR3 has 13 residues. The CDR3 sequence is CSVLTSGRETQYF. Here the CDR3 DNA reads TGCAGCGTTCTAACTAGCGGGAGAGAGACCCAGTACTTC.

The rearrangement links TRBV4-1 to TRBJ1-2; D call uncertain. The CDR3 is 14 residues long. V lost 1 base to trimming and J lost 8 bases, with 14 bases between them. Germline CDR1 is MGHRA and CDR2 is YSYEKL. CDR3 amino acids: CASSQGRQHVGYTF. The CDR3, as DNA: TGCGCCAGCAGCCAAGGTCGTCAACATGTCGGCTACACCTTC.

This sequence joins TRBV10-3 and TRBJ2-7; no reliable D call. V lost 8 bases to trimming and J lost 7 bases, with 12 bases between them. Germline V gene sequence: CDR1 ENHRY, CDR2 SYGVKD. This CDR3 has 11 residues. The CDR3 nucleotides read TGTGCCATCGCGGCCGCCGGTGAGCAGTACTTC. This encodes CAIAAAGEQYF.